This TCR beta chain was captured by sequencing in a study of blood T cells in healthy people across ages. Study-wide findings and caveats: Donor CMV status was unknown, possibly confounding expanded clonotype changes. The lack of PBMC sorting stopped any conclusive naive versus antigen-experienced comparison.

Isolated per sample were at least 7 million PBMCs. Germline assignment: CDR1 MNHEY and CDR2 SVGEGT. This CDR3 is built from 15 residues. V was cut by 0 bases and J by 2 bases, with 10 bases left in between. In the case of this clonotype: The antigen is not known.

Primers used in a second PCR of roughly 7 to 12 cycles were a sample-barcoded 5' primer and a J-beta primer mix. TCRdb ran MiXCR on the 5' RACE reads and lists one entry per CDR3 protein. The sample records around 1.7 million distinct CDR3 sequences, roughly 27% being singletons. The sequence derives from a woman aged 25 to 39 in good health. This chain uses TRBV6-2 or TRBV6-3 with TRBJ1-2; no clear D. Input material: blood. The CDR3 protein is CASSYSPSSNYGYTF. In DNA, the CDR3 is TGTGCCAGCAGTTACTCTCCTTCAAGCAACTATGGCTACACCTTC.